This TCR beta chain was sequenced during a study of CD8 T cells in ankylosing spondylitis. TCRdb independently ran MiXCR on the 5' RACE reads; one entry per CDR3 protein. Of 250,000 to 300,000 distinct CDR3 sequences detected, 20% appear once; the ten largest clones hold less than 9%. This clonotype was detected a few times. What it recognizes is unknown. Trimming pared 2 bases from V and 0 bases from J, leaving 20 bases between. This CDR3 has 19 residues. CDR1 MNHEY and CDR2 SMNVEV come from the germline V gene (reference sequence). Study outcomes and limitations: Ankylosing spondylitis blood appeared to be characterized by a TCR beta motif of eight highly homologous variants. Earlier work had already found some motif variants in reactive arthritis synovial fluid and blood.

The material sequenced was blood, either unsorted or a sorted T cell fraction (not recorded which). The origin of this receptor is a male donor with ankylosing spondylitis or in good health (not recorded which). The gene calls are TRBV27 and TRBJ1-5, with D possibly being TRBD1 (5 bases). The CDR3: CASSLRMGGVDYSNQPQHF. CDR3 sequence (DNA): TGTGCCAGCAGTTTAAGGATGGGAGGGGTGGACTATAGCAATCAGCCCCAGCATTTT.